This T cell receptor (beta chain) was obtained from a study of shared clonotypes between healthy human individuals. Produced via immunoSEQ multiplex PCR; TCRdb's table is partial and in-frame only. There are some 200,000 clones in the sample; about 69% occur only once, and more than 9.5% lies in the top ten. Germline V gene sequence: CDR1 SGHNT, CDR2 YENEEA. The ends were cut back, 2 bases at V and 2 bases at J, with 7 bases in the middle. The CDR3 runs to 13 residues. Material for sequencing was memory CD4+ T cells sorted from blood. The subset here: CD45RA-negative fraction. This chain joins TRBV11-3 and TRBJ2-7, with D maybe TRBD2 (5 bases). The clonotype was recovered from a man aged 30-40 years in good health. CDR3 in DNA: TGTGCCAGCAGCTTATGGGGAGCCTACGAGCAGTACTTC. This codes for CASSLWGAYEQYF.